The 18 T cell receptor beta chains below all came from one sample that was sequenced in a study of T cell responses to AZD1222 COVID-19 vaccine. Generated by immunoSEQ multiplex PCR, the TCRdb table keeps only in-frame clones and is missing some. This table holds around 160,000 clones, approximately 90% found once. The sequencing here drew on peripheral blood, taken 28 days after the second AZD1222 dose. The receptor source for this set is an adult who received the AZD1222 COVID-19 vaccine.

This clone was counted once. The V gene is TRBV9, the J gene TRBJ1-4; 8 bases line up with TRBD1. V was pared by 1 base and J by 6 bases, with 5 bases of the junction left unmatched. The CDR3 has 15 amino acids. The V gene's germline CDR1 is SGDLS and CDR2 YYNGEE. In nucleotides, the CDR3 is TGTGCCAGCAGCGTATCGGGACAGGAGCATGAAAAACTGTTTTTT. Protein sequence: CASSVSGQEHEKLFF.

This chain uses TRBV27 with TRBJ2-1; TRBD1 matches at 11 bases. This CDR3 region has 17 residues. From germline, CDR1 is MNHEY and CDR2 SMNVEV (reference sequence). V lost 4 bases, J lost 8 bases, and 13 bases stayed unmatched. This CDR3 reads CASSSPYRGTGGDEQFF. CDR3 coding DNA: TGTGCCAGCAGTTCCCCCTACCGTGGGACAGGGGGGGATGAGCAGTTCTTC.

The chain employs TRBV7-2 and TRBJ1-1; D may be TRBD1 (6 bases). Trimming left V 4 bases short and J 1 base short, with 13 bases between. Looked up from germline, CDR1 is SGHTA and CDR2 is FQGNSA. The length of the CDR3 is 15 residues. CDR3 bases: TGTGCCAGCAGCTACCGGGGAGGGGGGAACACTGAAGCTTTCTTT. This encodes CASSYRGGGNTEAFF.

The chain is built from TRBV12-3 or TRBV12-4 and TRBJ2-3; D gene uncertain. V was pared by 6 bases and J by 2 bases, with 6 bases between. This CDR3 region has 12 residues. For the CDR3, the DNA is TGTGCCAGCAGGCTAAACACAGATACGCAGTATTTT. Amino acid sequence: CASRLNTDTQYF.

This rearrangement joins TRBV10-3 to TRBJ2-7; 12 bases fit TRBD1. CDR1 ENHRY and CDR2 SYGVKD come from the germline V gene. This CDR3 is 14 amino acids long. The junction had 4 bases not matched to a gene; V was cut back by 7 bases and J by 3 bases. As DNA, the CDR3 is TGTGCCATCAAGGGGACAGGGGGCGTCTACGAGCAGTACTTC. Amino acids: CAIKGTGGVYEQYF.

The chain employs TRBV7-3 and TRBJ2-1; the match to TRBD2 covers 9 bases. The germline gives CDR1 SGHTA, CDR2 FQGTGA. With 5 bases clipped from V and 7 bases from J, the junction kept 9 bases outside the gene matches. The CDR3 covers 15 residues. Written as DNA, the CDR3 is TGTGCCAGCAGCGGTATGCCTAGCGGGACGAATGAGCAGTTCTTC. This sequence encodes CASSGMPSGTNEQFF.

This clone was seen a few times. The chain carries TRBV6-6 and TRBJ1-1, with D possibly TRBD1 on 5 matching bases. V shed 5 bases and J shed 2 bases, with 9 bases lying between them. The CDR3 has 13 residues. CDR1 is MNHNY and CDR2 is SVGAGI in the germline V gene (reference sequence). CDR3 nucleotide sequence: TGTGCCAGCAGTCCACAGGAAAACACTGAAGCTTTCTTT. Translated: CASSPQENTEAFF.

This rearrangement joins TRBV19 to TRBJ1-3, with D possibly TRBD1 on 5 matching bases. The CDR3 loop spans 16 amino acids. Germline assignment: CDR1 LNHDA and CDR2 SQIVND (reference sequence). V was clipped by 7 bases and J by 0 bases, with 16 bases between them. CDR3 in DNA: TGTGCCAGTATACAGGACGGCCCCAGCTCTGGAAACACCATATATTTT. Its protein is CASIQDGPSSGNTIYF.

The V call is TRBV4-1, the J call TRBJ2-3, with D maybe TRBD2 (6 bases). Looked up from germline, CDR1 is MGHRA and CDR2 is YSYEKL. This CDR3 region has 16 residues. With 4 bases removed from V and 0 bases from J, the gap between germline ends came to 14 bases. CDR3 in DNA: TGCGCCAGCAGCCCCTTACTAGCAGCTAGCACAGATACGCAGTATTTT. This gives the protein CASSPLLAASTDTQYF.

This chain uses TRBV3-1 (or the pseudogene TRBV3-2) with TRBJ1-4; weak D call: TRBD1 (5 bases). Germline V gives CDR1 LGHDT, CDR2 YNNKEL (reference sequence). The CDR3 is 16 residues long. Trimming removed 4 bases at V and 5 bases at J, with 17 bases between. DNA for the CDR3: TGTGCCAGCAGCCCAAGCGGGGGGACTGCGAATGAAAAACTGTTTTTT. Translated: CASSPSGGTANEKLFF.

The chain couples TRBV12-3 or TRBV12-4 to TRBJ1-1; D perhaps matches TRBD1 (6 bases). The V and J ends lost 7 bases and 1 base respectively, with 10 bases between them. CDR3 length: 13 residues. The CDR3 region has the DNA TGTGCCAGCATTATCAGGGGGAACACTGAAGCTTTCTTT. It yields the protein CASIIRGNTEAFF.

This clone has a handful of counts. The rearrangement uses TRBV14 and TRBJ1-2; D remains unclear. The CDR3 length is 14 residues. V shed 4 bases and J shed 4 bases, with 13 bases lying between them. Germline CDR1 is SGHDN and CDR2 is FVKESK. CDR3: CASSPLRSLYGYTF. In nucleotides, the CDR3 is TGTGCCAGCAGCCCTTTAAGATCCCTCTATGGCTACACCTTC.

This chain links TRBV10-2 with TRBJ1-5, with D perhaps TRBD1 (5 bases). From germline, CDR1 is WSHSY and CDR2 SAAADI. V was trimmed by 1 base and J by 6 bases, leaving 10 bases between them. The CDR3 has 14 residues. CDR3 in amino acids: CASSEWGGVQPQHF. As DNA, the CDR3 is TGCGCCAGCAGTGAGTGGGGGGGTGTTCAGCCCCAGCATTTT.

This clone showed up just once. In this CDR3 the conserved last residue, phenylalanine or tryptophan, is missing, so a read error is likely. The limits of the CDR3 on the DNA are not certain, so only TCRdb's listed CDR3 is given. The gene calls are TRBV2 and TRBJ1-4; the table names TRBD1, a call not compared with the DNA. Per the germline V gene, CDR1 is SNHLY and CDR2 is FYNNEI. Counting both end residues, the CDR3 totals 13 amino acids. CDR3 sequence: CASNGTGRLCALS.

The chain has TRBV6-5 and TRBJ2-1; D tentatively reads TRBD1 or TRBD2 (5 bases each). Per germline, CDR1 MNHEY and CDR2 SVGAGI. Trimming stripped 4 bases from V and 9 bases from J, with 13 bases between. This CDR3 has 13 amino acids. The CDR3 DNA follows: TGTGCCAGCAGTTTGGACGGGGCAAGTGAGCAGTTCTTC. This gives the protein CASSLDGASEQFF.

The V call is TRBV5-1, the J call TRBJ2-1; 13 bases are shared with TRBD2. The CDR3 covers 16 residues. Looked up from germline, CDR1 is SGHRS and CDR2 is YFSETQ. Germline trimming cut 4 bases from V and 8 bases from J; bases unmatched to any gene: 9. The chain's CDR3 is CASSTWTSGRFDEQFF. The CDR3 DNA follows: TGCGCCAGCAGCACCTGGACTAGCGGGAGATTCGATGAGCAGTTCTTC.

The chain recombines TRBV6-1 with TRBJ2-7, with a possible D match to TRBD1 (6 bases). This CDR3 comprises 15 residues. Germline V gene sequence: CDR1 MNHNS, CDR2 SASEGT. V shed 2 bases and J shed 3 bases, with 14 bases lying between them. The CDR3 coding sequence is TGTGCCAGCAGTGAACCGGCAGGGGCCCTCTACGAGCAGTACTTC. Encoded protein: CASSEPAGALYEQYF.

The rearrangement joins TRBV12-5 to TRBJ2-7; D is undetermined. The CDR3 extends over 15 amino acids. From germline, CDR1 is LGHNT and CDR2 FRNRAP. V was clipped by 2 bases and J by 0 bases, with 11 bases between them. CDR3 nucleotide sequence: TGTGCTAGTGGTTTGCGCGTGACTGCCTCCTACGAGCAGTACTTC. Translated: CASGLRVTASYEQYF.